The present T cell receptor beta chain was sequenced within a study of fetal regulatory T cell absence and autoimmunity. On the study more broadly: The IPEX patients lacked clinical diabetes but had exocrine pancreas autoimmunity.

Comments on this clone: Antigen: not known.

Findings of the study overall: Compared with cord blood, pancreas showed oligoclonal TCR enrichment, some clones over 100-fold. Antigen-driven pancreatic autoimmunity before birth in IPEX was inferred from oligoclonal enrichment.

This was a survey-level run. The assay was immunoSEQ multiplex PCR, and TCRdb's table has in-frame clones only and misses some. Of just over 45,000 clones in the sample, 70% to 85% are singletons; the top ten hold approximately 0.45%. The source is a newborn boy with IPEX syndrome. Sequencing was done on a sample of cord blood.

Here the CDR3 DNA reads TGTGCCAGCAGCTCCCCAGGGCCCCGCAGAGAAGCTTTCTTT. Residues: CASSSPGPRREAFF. The V call is TRBV7-9, the J call TRBJ1-1, with a possible D match to TRBD1 (5 bases). V was shortened by 4 bases and J by 8 bases, with 17 bases between the two germline ends. The CDR3 loop spans 14 amino acids. Germline V CDR1 and CDR2: SEHNR, FQNEAQ (reference sequence).